What follows are 18 T cell receptor beta chains derived from one specimen sequenced in a study of Ad26.COV2.S vaccination and SARS-CoV-2 variants. Some clones are missing from TCRdb's copy, which holds only in-frame ones; the method was immunoSEQ multiplex PCR. The sample has around 350,000 clones, around 83% seen once. The treatment: approximately 18 received Ad26.COV2.S at low or high dose, single or two shots; about 5 received placebo; per-sample allocation not given. The investigators took samples on day 63 after the first vaccine or placebo injection. The material sequenced was peripheral blood, taken in a trial of Ad26.COV2.S vaccine versus placebo. All receptors come from a person aged 18 to 59 who received the Ad26.COV2.S COVID-19 vaccine or a placebo.

The chain combines TRBV5-6 with TRBJ2-3; the D is unclear. Trimming removed 2 bases from V and 5 bases from J, with 15 bases in between. This CDR3 contains 15 residues. The germline gives CDR1 SGHDT, CDR2 YYEEEE. The CDR3 protein is CASSFSTPGGDTQYF. In nucleotides, the CDR3 is TGTGCCAGCAGCTTTTCGACCCCGGGTGGAGATACGCAGTATTTT.

The count of this clone is one. The chain employs TRBV20-1 and TRBJ1-5; no definite D call. Germline V gene data show CDR1 as DFQATT and CDR2 as SNEGSKA (reference sequence). Trimming pared 3 bases from V and 3 bases from J, leaving 12 bases between. The CDR3 totals 14 residues. The CDR3 sequence: CSASKDRDNQPQHF. Written as DNA, the CDR3 is TGCAGTGCTAGTAAAGATAGAGACAATCAGCCCCAGCATTTT.

This chain links TRBV5-1 with TRBJ2-7; tentative D call: TRBD2 (5 bases). The germline CDR1 and CDR2 sequences are SGHRS and YFSETQ. The germline V and J ends were trimmed by 2 bases and 2 bases, with 8 bases remaining between them. The CDR3 length is 13 residues. The CDR3 sequence: CASSFSGTYEQYF. DNA of the CDR3: TGCGCCAGCAGCTTTTCCGGGACCTACGAGCAGTACTTC.

The chain carries TRBV7-2 and TRBJ1-1, with D possibly being TRBD1 (6 bases). Germline CDR1 is SGHTA and CDR2 is FQGNSA. The CDR3 sequence is 16 residues long. V lost 5 bases and J 1 base, leaving 17 bases between the germline ends. The CDR3 bases are TGTGCCAGCAGCCTTTATGGGGGCGGAGGGAACACTGAAGCTTTCTTT. Protein: CASSLYGGGGNTEAFF.

V and J are TRBV19 and TRBJ2-1, with TRBD2 matching over 9 bases. This CDR3 comprises 15 residues. CDR1 and CDR2 (germline): LNHDA, SQIVND (reference sequence). After removal of 9 bases from V and 10 bases from J, the junction contained 16 bases not matched to a gene. The DNA of the CDR3 is TGTGCCAGCCTCATTCGGCTAGCGGGAAAGGTAGAGCAGTTCTTC. Translated: CASLIRLAGKVEQFF.

The gene calls are TRBV3-1 (or the pseudogene TRBV3-2) and TRBJ2-5; tentatively, D is TRBD2 (5 bases). CDR1 LGHDT and CDR2 YNNKEL come from the germline V gene (reference sequence). The CDR3 consists of 14 residues. V was pared by 5 bases and J by 5 bases, with 15 bases between. The CDR3 region has the DNA TGTGCCAGCAGCGAACTGACGGGAAGGGAGACCCAGTACTTC. This encodes CASSELTGRETQYF.

This chain links TRBV19 with TRBJ2-7, with 7 bases lining up with TRBD2. The junction had 4 bases not matched to a gene; V was cut back by 5 bases and J by 0 bases. The CDR3 has 14 residues. Per germline, CDR1 LNHDA and CDR2 SQIVND (reference sequence). The CDR3 here is CASSPIAGSYEQYF. CDR3 in DNA: TGTGCCAGTAGTCCGATAGCGGGCTCCTACGAGCAGTACTTC. The full variable domain, its missing parts supplied by reference TRBV19 and TRBJ2-7, is DGGITQSPKYLFRKEGQNVTLSCEQNLNHDAMYWYRQDPGQGLRLIYYSQIVNDFQKGDIAEGYSVSREKKESFPLTVTSAQKNPTAFYLCASSPIAGSYEQYFGPGTRLTVT.

V usage is TRBV9 and J usage is TRBJ2-7; 8 bases are shared with TRBD1. The CDR3 contains 15 residues. Germline V gives CDR1 SGDLS, CDR2 YYNGEE. J gave up 0 bases and V 3 bases, and 5 bases lay outside the gene matches. This chain's CDR3 is CASSGQGSSSYEQYF. In DNA, the CDR3 is TGTGCCAGCAGCGGACAGGGGTCGAGCTCCTACGAGCAGTACTTC.

The rearrangement uses TRBV3-1 (or the pseudogene TRBV3-2) and TRBJ2-3; TRBD2 agrees at 9 bases. The germline gives CDR1 LGHDT, CDR2 YNNKEL (reference sequence). The CDR3 is made up of 16 amino acids. Trimming removed 2 bases from V and 1 base from J; junction bases left unmatched: 4. The CDR3 DNA follows: TGTGCCAGCAGCCAATCCGGGACTAGCCGCACAGATACGCAGTATTTT. Amino acids: CASSQSGTSRTDTQYF.

Here the CDR3 reads CASSQDFWGVETQYF. DNA for the CDR3: TGTGCCAGCAGCCAAGATTTTTGGGGGGTTGAGACCCAGTACTTC. The genes are TRBV14 and TRBJ2-5; D may be TRBD2 (6 bases). CDR3 length equals 15 residues. V lost 0 bases to trimming and J lost 5 bases, with 13 bases between them. Germline V gene sequence: CDR1 SGHDN, CDR2 FVKESK.

The chain carries TRBV4-2 and TRBJ1-2; D is unresolved. Germline V CDR1 and CDR2: LGHNA, YNFKEQ. V lost 4 bases and J lost 6, with 18 bases in between. The CDR3 totals 15 residues. CDR3 loop: CASSPTAPGQDGYTF. The CDR3 coding sequence is TGTGCCAGCAGCCCGACTGCACCGGGTCAAGATGGCTACACCTTC.

The chain is built from TRBV4-3 and TRBJ2-3; the match to TRBD2 covers 9 bases. Trimming at V came to 4 bases and at J to 6 bases, leaving 8 bases not matched to a gene. CDR3 size: 15 residues. Germline lookup yields CDR1 LGHNA and CDR2 YSLEER. CDR3 in amino acids: CASSRSGGREDTQYF. The CDR3 coding sequence is TGCGCCAGCAGCCGGAGCGGGGGGCGAGAGGATACGCAGTATTTT.

V gene TRBV15 combines with J gene TRBJ1-5, with D possibly TRBD1 on 5 matching bases. V was trimmed by 0 bases and J by 5 bases, leaving 14 bases between them. This CDR3 has 16 residues. The germline CDR1 and CDR2 sequences are LNHNV and YYDKDF (reference sequence). CDR3 coding DNA: TGTGCCACCAGCAGAGATTTGGGGCCCCCTGATCAGCCCCAGCATTTT. Protein: CATSRDLGPPDQPQHF.

The V gene is TRBV3-1 (or the pseudogene TRBV3-2), the J gene TRBJ2-5; possibly TRBD2 for D (6 bases). CDR1 and CDR2 (germline): LGHDT, YNNKEL (reference sequence). Trimming removed 5 bases at V and 2 bases at J, with 12 bases between. This CDR3 is 14 amino acids long. As DNA, the CDR3 is TGTGCCAGCAGCGGCACTGGAGGGCAAGAGACCCAGTACTTC. Its protein is CASSGTGGQETQYF.

The chain is built from TRBV13 and TRBJ2-1, with D perhaps matching TRBD1 or TRBD2 (5 bases each). V was cut by 5 bases and J by 5 bases, with 22 bases left in between. The germline V gene has CDR1 PRHDT and CDR2 FYEKMQ (reference sequence). The CDR3 extends over 17 amino acids. CDR3 coding DNA: TGTGCCAGCAGCGCCCCAGTGTGGGACCCAACCGACAATGAGCAGTTCTTC. Translating it yields CASSAPVWDPTDNEQFF.

This rearrangement joins TRBV7-2 to TRBJ2-7; D remains unclear. The CDR3 length is 15 residues. Germline loops: CDR1 SGHTA, CDR2 FQGNSA. Trimming cost V 3 bases and J 6 bases, with 18 bases left between them. The CDR3 reads CASSLPDGEAVEQYF. DNA of the CDR3: TGTGCCAGCAGCTTGCCGGACGGAGAGGCAGTCGAGCAGTACTTC.

The V gene is TRBV7-2, the J gene TRBJ2-3; the D gene is possibly TRBD2 (6 bases). The CDR3 spans 13 residues. Looked up from germline, CDR1 is SGHTA and CDR2 is FQGNSA. Trimming removed 9 bases at V and 6 bases at J, with 16 bases between. Written as DNA, the CDR3 is TGTGCCAGTACCTACACCCGGGAGGATACGCAGTATTTT. Protein product: CASTYTREDTQYF.

The rearrangement joins TRBV15 to TRBJ2-4; 7 bases line up with TRBD1. The ends lost 5 bases at V and 4 bases at J; junction bases unmatched: 11. The CDR3 consists of 16 residues. The germline CDR1 and CDR2 sequences are LNHNV and YYDKDF (reference sequence). The CDR3: CATSEQGQWVKNIQYF. The CDR3 DNA is TGTGCCACCAGCGAACAGGGACAGTGGGTAAAAAACATTCAGTACTTC.